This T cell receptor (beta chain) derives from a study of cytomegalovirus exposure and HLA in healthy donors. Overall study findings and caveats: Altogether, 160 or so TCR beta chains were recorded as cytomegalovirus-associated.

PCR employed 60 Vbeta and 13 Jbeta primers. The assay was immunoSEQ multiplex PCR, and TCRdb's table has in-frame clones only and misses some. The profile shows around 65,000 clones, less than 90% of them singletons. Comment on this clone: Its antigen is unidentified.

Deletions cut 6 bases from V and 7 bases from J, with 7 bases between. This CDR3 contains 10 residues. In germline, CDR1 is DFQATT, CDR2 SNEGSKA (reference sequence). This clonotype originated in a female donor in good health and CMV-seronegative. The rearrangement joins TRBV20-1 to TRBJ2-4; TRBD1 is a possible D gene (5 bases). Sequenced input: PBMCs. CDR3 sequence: CSARQNIQYF. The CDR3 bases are TGCAGTGCCCGACAGAACATTCAGTACTTC.